Listed below are T cell receptor beta chains from one sample, sequenced in a study of human T cells and chemical hapten exposure. From the RACE reads, TCRdb called clonotypes with MiXCR, one entry per CDR3 protein. The sample shows 65,000 to 90,000 distinct CDR3 sequences, more than 6.5% of them seen only once. The sequences come from whole blood, collected in connection with sensitization to the hapten diphenylcyclopropenone (DPC). The receptors derive from a woman in her 30s with alopecia areata. Some clones in this sample may be carry-over from other donors' samples. Both conserved end residues are part of each CDR3. The order of the fields is V gene, D gene, J gene, clone size, CDR3 DNA, CDR3 protein. A D gene is named only where the DNA matches it firmly. Expanded clones are given a class, and other clones once, few, many or no size at all.

TRBV6-5	NA	TRBJ2-3	few	TGTGCCAGCAGTTATAGGGATATTCGGGGGAGCACAGATACGCAGTATTTT	CASSYRDIRGSTDTQYF
TRBV6-1	NA	TRBJ1-6	few	TGTGCCAGCAGTGAAGACGGGCAGTCTTATAATTCACCCCTCCACTTT	CASSEDGQSYNSPLHF
TRBV29-1	NA	TRBJ2-6	many	TGCAGCGCCGGAGGAGAGCGCGGGGCCAACGTCCTGACTTTC	CSAGGERGANVLTF
TRBV27	NA	TRBJ1-1	many	TGTGCCAGCAGTTTAAAGCCAAACACTGAAGCTTTCTTT	CASSLKPNTEAFF
TRBV5-4	NA	TRBJ2-6	few	TGTGCCACGTCGCGGTCTGGGGCCAACGTCCTGACTTTC	CATSRSGANVLTF
TRBV6-6	NA	TRBJ1-1	many	TGTGCCAGCAGTGAGATGAACACTGAAGCTTTCTTT	CASSEMNTEAFF
TRBV7-9	TRBD2	TRBJ2-1	NA	TGTGCCAGCAGGGGACCGGGACTAGCTACCTACAATGAGCAGTTCTTC	CASRGPGLATYNEQFF
TRBV27	NA	TRBJ2-7	few	TGTGCCAGCAGTTCGTCCGGGGGTAGCTCCTACGAGCAGTACTTC	CASSSSGGSSYEQYF
TRBV11-2	TRBD2	TRBJ2-1	NA	TGTGCCAGCAGCCGCGGGACTAGCGGCTACAATGAGCAGTTCTTC	CASSRGTSGYNEQFF
TRBV20-1	TRBD2	TRBJ2-3	many	TGCAGTGCTAGGGTGGGACTAGCTCGAAATACGCAGTATTTT	CSARVGLARNTQYF
TRBV19	NA	TRBJ2-5	NA	TGTGCCAGTAGCTCCGGGACAATCGGGACCCAGTACTTC	CASSSGTIGTQYF
TRBV27	TRBD1	TRBJ1-2	few	TGTGCCAGCAGTCCCATTTCTGGGACAGGGGAATTCTATGGCTACACCTTC	CASSPISGTGEFYGYTF
TRBV20-1	NA	TRBJ2-5	few	TGCAGTGCTTCGCGGGGCCGTGCCCAAGAGACCCAGTACTTC	CSASRGRAQETQYF
TRBV7-8	NA	TRBJ2-7	many	TGTGCCAGCAGCTTCGGAGGAAAGTCCTACGAGCAGTACTTC	CASSFGGKSYEQYF
TRBV3-1	NA	TRBJ1-5	many	TGTGCCAGCAGCCGAGGAAATAGCAATCAGCCCCAGCATTTT	CASSRGNSNQPQHF
TRBV14	TRBD1	TRBJ1-1	few	TGTGCCAGCAGCATAAACAGGGGGCTGAGAGGAGCTTTCTTT	CASSINRGLRGAFF
TRBV12-3/TRBV12-4	TRBD1	TRBJ1-2	many	TGTGCCAGCAGGTTCGGGCGAGAGGGGGCGGGTAGGAACTATGGCTACACCTTC	CASRFGREGAGRNYGYTF
TRBV3-1	NA	TRBJ2-1	many	TGTGCCAGCAGCCAAGATGTCCAGGGGCGCGATGAGCAGTTCTTC	CASSQDVQGRDEQFF
TRBV29-1	NA	TRBJ1-4	many	TGCAGCACACGGTTTGGTGAAAAACTGTTTTTT	CSTRFGEKLFF
TRBV6-6	TRBD1	TRBJ1-1	few	TGTGCCAGCAGTACACCACAGGGGGCGCGTACTGAAGCTTTCTTT	CASSTPQGARTEAFF
TRBV13	TRBD1	TRBJ2-3	NA	TGTGCCAGCAGCTCATCACAGGGGGCCTGGTGGACAGATACGCAGTATTTT	CASSSSQGAWWTDTQYF
TRBV7-2	NA	TRBJ1-2	NA	TGTGTCAGCAGCTTAGTTTCGGTTAACTATGGCTACACCTTC	CVSSLVSVNYGYTF
TRBV19	NA	TRBJ2-1	few	TGTGCCAGTAGTCCAACCCAGTACAATGAGCAGTTCTTC	CASSPTQYNEQFF
TRBV20-1	NA	TRBJ1-5	NA	TGCAGTGCTAGAGATGAAATCAATCAGCCCCAGCATTTT	CSARDEINQPQHF
TRBV10-3	NA	TRBJ2-7	many	TGTGCCATCAGTGAGGACCTTTTCAAGGGGTCCTACGAGCAGTACTTC	CAISEDLFKGSYEQYF
TRBV7-9	NA	TRBJ2-5	many	TGTGCCAGCAGCTTAGCGGAGGTAGAGACCCAGTACTTC	CASSLAEVETQYF
TRBV29-1	NA	TRBJ2-5	NA	TGCAGCGTTGATCGGCAGGGATGGGAAGAGACCCAGTACTTC	CSVDRQGWEETQYF
TRBV3-1	NA	TRBJ1-2	few	TGTGCCAGCACCGGGAACTATGGCTACACCTTC	CASTGNYGYTF
TRBV7-2	NA	TRBJ1-2	few	TGTGCCAGCAGCTTAGCGAGCGGGGGTGGCTACACCTTC	CASSLASGGGYTF
TRBV7-9	NA	TRBJ1-2	many	TGTGCCAGCAGCTTGGGGACCGCAGCGGGCTACACCTTC	CASSLGTAAGYTF
TRBV5-4	NA	TRBJ1-1	many	TGTGCCAGCAGCTTGGGCCAGCGGAACACTGAAGCTTTCTTT	CASSLGQRNTEAFF
TRBV27	TRBD1	TRBJ2-5	many	TGTGCCACGGGACAGACTTACCAAGAGACCCAGTACTTC	CATGQTYQETQYF
TRBV2	TRBD1	TRBJ1-2	NA	TGTGCCAGCACCTGGTGGGGGACAGGGGACGGCTACACCTTC	CASTWWGTGDGYTF
TRBV4-2	NA	TRBJ1-1	many	TGTGCCAGCAGCCAAGCTTTAAGGGGGACTGAAGCTTTCTTT	CASSQALRGTEAFF
TRBV5-4	NA	TRBJ1-5	many	TGTGCCAGCAGCTTGGACAGGGCGAAGCCCCAGCATTTT	CASSLDRAKPQHF
TRBV20-1	NA	TRBJ1-2	NA	TGCAGTGCTAGTCCTGATTCTAACTATGGCTACACCTTC	CSASPDSNYGYTF
TRBV29-1	NA	TRBJ2-5	few	TGCAGCGTGGAAAAAGGGACCATCCAAGAGACCCAGTACTTC	CSVEKGTIQETQYF
TRBV29-1	NA	TRBJ2-1	many	TGCAGCGTTGAAGATCGCTGGGGCGGGGAGTTCTTC	CSVEDRWGGEFF
TRBV6-6	NA	TRBJ2-7	many	TGTGCCAGCAGTTACTCCCAGGGAACCTACGAGCAGTACTTC	CASSYSQGTYEQYF
TRBV5-6	TRBD1	TRBJ2-3	many	TGTGCCAGCAGCACTACCTACAGGGGAGGCACAGATACGCAGTATTTT	CASSTTYRGGTDTQYF
TRBV13	NA	TRBJ1-2	NA	TGTGCCAGCGAAAGACGGGCGCTAGCCCGAATCTATGGCTACACCTTC	CASERRALARIYGYTF
TRBV11-1	NA	TRBJ2-6	NA	TGTGCCAGCAGCTTTTTGAGTTCTGGGGCCAACGTCCTGACTTTC	CASSFLSSGANVLTF
TRBV7-2	NA	TRBJ2-1	many	TGTGCCAGCAGCCAAAGACTAACTAGCTTATCCTACAATGAGCAGTTCTTC	CASSQRLTSLSYNEQFF
TRBV7-8	TRBD2	TRBJ2-3	many	TGTGCCAGCAGCCCCCGCGGAGCGGGGGGAGATACGCAGTATTTT	CASSPRGAGGDTQYF
TRBV10-3	NA	TRBJ2-2	NA	TGTGCCATCAAAGTGACCAACCCCGGGGAGCTGTTTTTT	CAIKVTNPGELFF
TRBV7-9	NA	TRBJ1-2	many	TGTGCCAGCAGCTTAGGTGCGGGGGGCCCCCTCGACTATGGCTACACCTTC	CASSLGAGGPLDYGYTF